This paragraph reports one T cell receptor beta chain. This clonotype has a handful of counts. What this receptor recognizes is not known. The input lacks base qualities; no much larger clone sits a single base away. Library prep was done by PCR. TCRdb shows the sequencer as Illumina HiSeq 2500. To normalize quantification of the TCRbeta repertoire, the TCR libraries were built with molecular barcoding that relied on unique molecular identifiers. TCRdb ran its own pipeline on the public reads, namely fastp trimming at Q25 and MiXCR clone calling, and kept in-frame beta chains. Under each unique CDR3 protein, matching rows form one entry showing the most common genes and DNA. In all, the sample holds about 580,000 distinct CDR3 sequences, and 20% to 30% of those were seen once. The biggest ten clones account for around a third of the sample. What this sample's treatment or condition label stands for: allogeneic hematopoietic cell transplantation with graft depleted of TCRalphabeta T cells and CD19 B cells. TCRalphabeta/CD19-depleted allogeneic hematopoietic cell grafts were given to the transplant recipients, all of whom were children.

The record originates from a study of T-cell reconstitution after alpha-beta-depleted transplantation in children (TCRdb year 2016). Turning to the overall study: Using TCR repertoire profiling, the study followed T-cell immune reconstitution in a quantitative way in children after TCRalphabeta/CD19-depleted allogeneic hematopoietic cell transplantation. General conclusions and limits of the study: The high TCRbeta diversity at day 60 in some patients was ascribed to recipient T cells and intrathymic progenitors that had survived conditioning. Over subsequent months, a decline in hyperexpanded clone frequencies was noted, and after one year, T-cell counts and TCRbeta diversity were mostly ascribed to newly produced T cells. Apparently early alphabetaT-cell count recovery about two months after transplant reportedly relied on only several hundred rapidly expanded clones derived from non-depleted graft cells.

The cysteine opens and the phenylalanine closes a CDR3 of 15 amino acids. Solely the CDR3 DNA is kept, with 45 bases framed from the first base. V is pruned by 4 bases and J by 5 bases, leaving 7 bases of the junction without a gene match. The germline V gene (reference sequence) gives CDR1 as MNHEY and CDR2 as SMNVEV. This TCR derives from a boy in the first two years of life with Wiskott-Aldrich syndrome, due to receive a stem cell transplant. The source material was PBMCs, sampled before TCRalphabeta/CD19-depleted stem cell transplant. The sequence joins TRBV27 to TRBJ2-1, with 8 bases matching TRBD2. The CDR3 protein: CASSWSGRSNNEQFF. The bases read TGTGCCAGCAGTTGGAGCGGGAGATCTAACAATGAGCAGTTCTTC.